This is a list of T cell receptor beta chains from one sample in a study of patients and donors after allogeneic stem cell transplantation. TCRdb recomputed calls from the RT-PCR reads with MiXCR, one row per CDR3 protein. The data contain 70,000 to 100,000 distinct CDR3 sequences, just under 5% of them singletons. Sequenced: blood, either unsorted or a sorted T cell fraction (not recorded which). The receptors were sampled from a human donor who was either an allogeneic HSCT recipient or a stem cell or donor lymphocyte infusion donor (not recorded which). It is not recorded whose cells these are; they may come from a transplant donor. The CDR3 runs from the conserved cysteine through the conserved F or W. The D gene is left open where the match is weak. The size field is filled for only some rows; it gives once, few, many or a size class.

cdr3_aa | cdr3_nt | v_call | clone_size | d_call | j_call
CASSFRGQGSYGYTF | TGTGCCAGCAGCTTCCGTGGGCAGGGCTCCTATGGCTACACCTTC | TRBV11-2 | many | . | TRBJ1-2
CASSVGSAGETQYF | TGTGCCAGCAGCGTAGGATCCGCGGGGGAGACCCAGTACTTC | TRBV9 | many | . | TRBJ2-5
CASSGKARVSPLDF | TGTGCCAGCAGTGGAAAAGCCCGGGTATCCCCCCTGGATTTT | TRBV6-1 | many | . | TRBJ1-3
CASSQGDGRKAFF | TGTGCCAGCAGCCAAGGTGACGGCAGAAAAGCTTTCTTT | TRBV14 | many | . | TRBJ1-1
CASSRDRGRPQHF | TGTGCCAGCAGCCGGGACAGGGGGAGGCCCCAGCATTTT | TRBV5-4 | . | TRBD1 | TRBJ1-5
CASSQDEGGNEQFF | TGCGCCAGCAGCCAAGACGAGGGGGGGAATGAGCAGTTCTTC | TRBV4-1 | many | . | TRBJ2-1
CASGLVLGSLNTEAFF | TGTGCTAGTGGTTTGGTACTAGGGAGCTTGAACACTGAAGCTTTCTTT | TRBV12-5 | many | . | TRBJ1-1
CASTHETGEQYF | TGTGCCAGCACCCACGAGACCGGCGAGCAGTACTTC | TRBV7-2 | many | . | TRBJ2-7
CASSSGDSYEQYF | TGTGCCAGCAGTTCGGGGGACTCCTACGAGCAGTACTTC | TRBV27 | many | . | TRBJ2-7
CATQRESTDTQYF | TGTGCCACCCAGCGGGAGAGCACAGATACGCAGTATTTT | TRBV15 | . | TRBD2 | TRBJ2-3